This T cell receptor (beta chain) was retrieved from a study of T-cell reconstitution after alpha-beta-depleted transplantation in children. Study outcomes and limitations: Reports say that about two months after transplant, the alpha-beta T cells came out of several hundred graft clones that had expanded.

Construction of the TCRbeta library involved unique molecular identifiers. In TCRdb, the PCR reads were re-called with MiXCR into one record per CDR3 protein. The top ten clones hold 4% to 6% of a sample with about 250,000 distinct CDR3 sequences, 20% to 30% of them seen once. Trimming took off 5 bases at V and 2 bases at J, with 10 bases between the two ends. CDR1 KGHSH and CDR2 LQKENI come from the germline V gene. The CDR3 totals 13 residues. Points on this clonotype: The antigen remains unidentified.

The material sequenced was PBMCs, mostly from graft donor cells, taken 360 days after TCRalphabeta/CD19-depleted stem cell transplant. The origin of this receptor is a female patient aged 2-9 years who had a stem cell transplant for congenital amegakaryocytic thrombocytopenia, so the T cells may come from the graft donor. J is TRBJ2-7 and V is TRBV18; D may be TRBD1 or TRBD2 (6 bases each). The CDR3 nucleotides read TGTGCCAGCTCATCGGGGGCAACCTACGAGCAGTACTTC. It codes for CASSSGATYEQYF.